What follows is one TCR beta chain and its context. Its antigen is undetermined. Clones were sequenced by immunoSEQ multiplex PCR, and TCRdb holds only the in-frame ones, with some missing. The sample shows a few million clones, around 93% of them seen only once. Selected positively for CCR7 and CD45RO-negative, naive CD8 cells excluded terminally differentiated effector memory CD45RA+ cells. The data were taken from a study of shared clonotypes between healthy human individuals. Overall study context: Three plates each covered CD4 naive and memory; CD8 naive two, CD8 memory one. General study points: Compared with clonotypes that all four donors shared, non-shared clonotypes had lower generation probabilities.

Germline V gene data show CDR1 as MNHEY and CDR2 as SVGAGI. V gave up 6 bases and J gave up 0 bases; unmatched junction bases: 6. The CDR3 totals 15 residues. V gene TRBV6-5 combines with J gene TRBJ2-3; 7 nucleotides agree with TRBD2. The sequencing sample was made of naive CD8+ T cells from PBMCs. The TCR originated in a man between 18 and 35 years old in good health. Some clones in this sample may be carry-over from other donors' samples. In nucleotides, the CDR3 is TGTGCCAGCAGCACGGGGGGAACTAGCACAGATACGCAGTATTTT. Translated: CASSTGGTSTDTQYF.